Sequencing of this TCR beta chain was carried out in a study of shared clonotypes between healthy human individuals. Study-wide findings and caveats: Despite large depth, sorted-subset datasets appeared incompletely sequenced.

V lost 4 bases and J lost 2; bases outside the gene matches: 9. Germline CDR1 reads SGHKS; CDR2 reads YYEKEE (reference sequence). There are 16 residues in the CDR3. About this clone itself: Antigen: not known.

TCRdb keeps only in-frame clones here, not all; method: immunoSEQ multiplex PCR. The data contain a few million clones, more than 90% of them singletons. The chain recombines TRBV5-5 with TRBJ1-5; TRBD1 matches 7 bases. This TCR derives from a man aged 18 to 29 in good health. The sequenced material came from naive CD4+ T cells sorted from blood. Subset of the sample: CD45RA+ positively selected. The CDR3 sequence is CASSITGDIGNQPQHF. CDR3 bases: TGTGCCAGCAGCATCACAGGGGATATAGGCAATCAGCCCCAGCATTTT.